Below are 14 T cell receptor beta chains sequenced from a single sample in a study of shared clonotypes between healthy human individuals. The data were produced by immunoSEQ multiplex PCR, yet TCRdb's version contains in-frame clones alone and is incomplete. This sample has roughly 2.2 million clones; 85% to 95% occur once, and the top ten carry about 0.41%. The sequenced material came from naive CD4+ T cells from PBMCs. As for subset: CD45RA+ positively selected. The origin of the receptors is a man aged 18 to 29 in good health. Some clones in this sample may be carry-over from other donors' samples.

The chain links TRBV27 to TRBJ1-2, with TRBD1 identical over 9 bases. The CDR3 is 17 amino acids. Germline-derived CDR1 and CDR2 are MNHEY and SMNVEV (reference sequence). J gave up 7 bases and V 5 bases, and 17 bases lay outside the gene matches. CDR3: CASSPRGQGPRAGGYTF. The CDR3 bases are TGTGCCAGCAGTCCCCGGGGACAGGGCCCTCGTGCGGGTGGCTACACCTTC.

The chain links TRBV5-1 to TRBJ1-3; D gene unclear. The CDR3 has 16 amino acids. CDR1 and CDR2 (germline): SGHRS, YFSETQ. Trimming took off 0 bases at V and 0 bases at J, with 10 bases between the two ends. The CDR3 sequence is CASSLAQASSGNTIYF. The CDR3 nucleotides read TGCGCCAGCAGCTTGGCCCAGGCCTCCTCTGGAAACACCATATATTTT.

The V gene is TRBV6-1, the J gene TRBJ1-4, with D perhaps TRBD1 (5 bases). V dropped 6 bases and J dropped 11 bases, with 19 bases sitting between them. The CDR3 is made up of 14 amino acids. Germline V gene lookup returns CDR1 MNHNS and CDR2 SASEGT. CDR3 in amino acids: CASSPSGDLGKLFF. The DNA of the CDR3 is TGTGCCAGCAGCCCGTCGGGGGACCTCGGGAAACTGTTTTTT.

The chain recombines TRBV28 with TRBJ2-2, with D tentatively TRBD1 or TRBD2 (5 bases each). The CDR3 runs 17 residues. The V and J ends lost 1 base and 4 bases respectively, with 16 bases between them. Germline V lookup: CDR1 MDHEN, CDR2 SYDVKM. This chain's CDR3 is CASSLFRLRDGTGELFF. In nucleotides, the CDR3 is TGTGCCAGCAGTTTATTTAGGCTTAGGGACGGCACCGGGGAGCTGTTTTTT. Supplemented by reference TRBV28 and TRBJ2-2, the full variable domain reads DVKVTQSSRYLVKRTGEKVFLECVQDMDHENMFWYRQDPGLGLRLIYFSYDVKMKEKGDIPEGYSVSREKKERFSLILESASTNQTSMYLCASSLFRLRDGTGELFFGEGSRLTVL.

The DNA for the CDR3 is TGTGCCAGCAGCCAAGAACGGGGCCGTAAAGGTGGCGAAAAACTGTTTTTT. Translated, it gives CASSQERGRKGGEKLFF. The gene calls are TRBV4-2 and TRBJ1-4, with a weak D call TRBD1 (5 bases). V lost 0 bases and J 8 bases, leaving 19 bases between the germline ends. The germline V gene has CDR1 LGHNA and CDR2 YNFKEQ. This CDR3 is 17 amino acids long.

The chain couples TRBV5-4 to TRBJ1-5; 11 bases are shared with TRBD1. The CDR3 runs to 14 residues. J was trimmed by 6 bases and V by 4 bases; bases with no gene match: 3. Germline CDR1 SGHNT, CDR2 YYREEE (reference sequence). CDR3: CASSAGTGGQPQHF. In nucleotides, the CDR3 is TGTGCCAGCAGCGCTGGGACAGGGGGTCAGCCCCAGCATTTT.

The genes are TRBV5-1 and TRBJ1-4; 8 bases agree with TRBD1. Germline V gene data show CDR1 as SGHRS and CDR2 as YFSETQ. The CDR3 is made up of 13 amino acids. With 4 bases clipped from V and 7 bases from J, the junction kept 3 bases outside the gene matches. CDR3 in amino acids: CASSVGTGEKLFF. The CDR3 DNA reads TGCGCCAGCAGCGTCGGGACAGGTGAAAAACTGTTTTTT.

This clone came up once. The J gene is TRBJ2-7, the V gene TRBV28; 12 bases fit TRBD2. Per the germline V gene, CDR1 is MDHEN and CDR2 is SYDVKM. This CDR3 comprises 13 residues. With 8 bases clipped from V and 9 bases from J, the junction kept 8 bases outside the gene matches. CDR3 protein: CASRLAGVVLQYF. CDR3 in DNA: TGTGCCAGCCGACTAGCGGGAGTCGTACTGCAGTACTTC.

J is TRBJ2-1 and V is TRBV20-1; the D is unclear. V shed 3 bases and J shed 10 bases, with 7 bases lying between them. The CDR3 has 10 amino acids. Germline lookup yields CDR1 DFQATT and CDR2 SNEGSKA (reference sequence). The CDR3 loop is CSASRSEQFF. The CDR3 region has the DNA TGCAGTGCTAGCAGGAGCGAGCAGTTCTTC.

J is TRBJ1-5 and V is TRBV27, with a possible D match to TRBD1 (5 bases). V dropped 0 bases and J dropped 2 bases, with 11 bases sitting between them. This CDR3 spans 16 amino acids. From germline, CDR1 is MNHEY and CDR2 SMNVEV (reference sequence). CDR3 coding DNA: TGTGCCAGCAGTTTATCGACCCCGGGACGCAATCAGCCCCAGCATTTT. This gives the protein CASSLSTPGRNQPQHF.

The rearrangement uses TRBV6-5 and TRBJ2-2; D is possibly TRBD2 (6 bases). The V gene lost 2 bases and the J gene lost 0 bases, with 7 bases spanning the gap. The CDR3 runs 15 residues. Germline lookup yields CDR1 MNHEY and CDR2 SVGAGI. CDR3 bases: TGTGCCAGCAGTTACGGCGGGACGAACACCGGGGAGCTGTTTTTT. It is translated as CASSYGGTNTGELFF.

The gene calls are TRBV28 and TRBJ2-4, with TRBD2 as a possible D gene (6 bases). CDR3 length: 16 residues. Trimming stripped 3 bases from V and 4 bases from J, with 16 bases between. CDR1 and CDR2 from the germline V gene are MDHEN and SYDVKM. This CDR3 is CASSLEGDNLKNIQYF. Here the CDR3 DNA reads TGTGCCAGCAGTTTGGAGGGCGATAACTTAAAAAACATTCAGTACTTC.

Worth noting for this clone: Other nucleotide sequences in the sample specify the same CDR3. The chain carries TRBV11-2 and TRBJ2-7, with D possibly matching TRBD2 (6 bases). Trimming stripped 1 base from V and 0 bases from J, with 7 bases between. Germline lookup yields CDR1 SGHAT and CDR2 FQNNGV. The CDR3 contains 14 residues. The CDR3 reads CASSLGSGSYEQYF. CDR3 bases: TGTGCCAGCAGCTTAGGTAGCGGCTCCTACGAGCAGTACTTC.

The rearrangement links TRBV7-2 to TRBJ2-6; D is tentatively TRBD1 or TRBD2 (6 bases each). Germline CDR1 SGHTA, CDR2 FQGNSA. The CDR3 covers 17 residues. V was cut by 3 bases and J by 2 bases, with 14 bases left in between. CDR3 amino acids: CASSFGGGGTGANVLTF. DNA for the CDR3: TGTGCCAGCAGCTTCGGCGGAGGGGGGACTGGGGCCAACGTCCTGACTTTC.